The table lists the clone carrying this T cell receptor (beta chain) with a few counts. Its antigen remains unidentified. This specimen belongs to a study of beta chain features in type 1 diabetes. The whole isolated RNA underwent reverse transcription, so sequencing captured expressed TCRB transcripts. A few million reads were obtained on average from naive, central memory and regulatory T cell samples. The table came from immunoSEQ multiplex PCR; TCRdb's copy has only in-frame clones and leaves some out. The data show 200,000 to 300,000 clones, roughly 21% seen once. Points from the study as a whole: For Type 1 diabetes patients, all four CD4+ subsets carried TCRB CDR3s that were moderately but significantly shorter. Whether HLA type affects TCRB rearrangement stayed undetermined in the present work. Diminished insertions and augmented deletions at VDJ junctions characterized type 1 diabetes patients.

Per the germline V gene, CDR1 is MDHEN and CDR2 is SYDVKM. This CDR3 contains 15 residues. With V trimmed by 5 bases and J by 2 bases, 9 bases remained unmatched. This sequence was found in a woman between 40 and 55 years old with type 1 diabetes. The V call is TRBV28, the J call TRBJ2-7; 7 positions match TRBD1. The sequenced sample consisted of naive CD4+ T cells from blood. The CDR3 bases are TGTGCCAGCAGTACCCCCGGGACAGAGACCTACGAGCAGTACTTC. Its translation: CASSTPGTETYEQYF. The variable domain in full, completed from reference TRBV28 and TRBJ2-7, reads DVKVTQSSRYLVKRTGEKVFLECVQDMDHENMFWYRQDPGLGLRLIYFSYDVKMKEKGDIPEGYSVSREKKERFSLILESASTNQTSMYLCASSTPGTETYEQYFGPGTRLTVT.